This entry features one TCR beta chain sequence. V shed 6 bases and J 3 bases; nucleotides not matched to a gene: 6. The germline V gene encodes CDR1 MDHEN and CDR2 SYDVKM. The CDR3 is 14 residues long. The record originates from a study of blood T cell repertoires in COVID-19. At the level of the study: Spain, Italy and the United States supplied samples that represented acute and convalescent COVID-19.

Only in-frame clones appear in the TCRdb table, and some are missing; sequencing was by immunoSEQ multiplex PCR. This sample has fewer than 85,000 clones, with roughly 91% found just once. Sequenced: peripheral blood. The chain uses TRBV28 and TRBJ2-7, with 9 bases aligning to TRBD2. This sequence was found in a woman in her 50s in a cohort sampled during active COVID-19. The CDR3 bases are TGTGCCAGCAGATCAGCGGGAGGCTACTACGAGCAGTACTTC. Amino acids: CASRSAGGYYEQYF.